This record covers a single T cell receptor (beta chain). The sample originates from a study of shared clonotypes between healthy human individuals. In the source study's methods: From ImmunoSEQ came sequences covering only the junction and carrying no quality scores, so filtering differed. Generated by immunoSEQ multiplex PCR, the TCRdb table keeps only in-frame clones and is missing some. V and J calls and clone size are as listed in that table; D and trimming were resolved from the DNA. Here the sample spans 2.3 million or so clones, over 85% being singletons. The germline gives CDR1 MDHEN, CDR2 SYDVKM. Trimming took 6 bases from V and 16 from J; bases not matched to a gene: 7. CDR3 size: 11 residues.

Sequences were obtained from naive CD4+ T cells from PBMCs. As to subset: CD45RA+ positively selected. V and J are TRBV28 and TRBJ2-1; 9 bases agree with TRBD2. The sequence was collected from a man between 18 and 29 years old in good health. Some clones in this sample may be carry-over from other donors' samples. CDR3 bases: TGTGCCAGCAGCCTGGGACTAGCTCTATTCTTC. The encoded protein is CASSLGLALFF.